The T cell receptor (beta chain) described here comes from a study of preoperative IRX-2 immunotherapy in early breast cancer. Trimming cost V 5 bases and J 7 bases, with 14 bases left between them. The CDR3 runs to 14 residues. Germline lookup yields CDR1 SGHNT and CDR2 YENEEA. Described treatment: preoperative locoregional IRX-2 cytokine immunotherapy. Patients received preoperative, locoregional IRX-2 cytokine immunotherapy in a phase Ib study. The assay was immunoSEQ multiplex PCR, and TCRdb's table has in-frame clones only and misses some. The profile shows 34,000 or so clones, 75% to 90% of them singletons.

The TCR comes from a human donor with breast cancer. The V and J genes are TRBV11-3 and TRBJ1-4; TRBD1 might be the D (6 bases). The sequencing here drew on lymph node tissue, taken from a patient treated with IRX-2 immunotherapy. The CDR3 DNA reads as TGTGCCAGCAGCGTTGGGGGAGGGGGTGAAAAACTGTTTTTT. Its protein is CASSVGGGGEKLFF.